The 8 T cell receptor beta chains listed next were all sequenced from one sample in a study of cytomegalovirus exposure and HLA in healthy donors. PCR employed 60 Vbeta and 13 Jbeta primers. Some clones are missing from TCRdb's copy, which holds only in-frame ones; the method was immunoSEQ multiplex PCR. The table lists 200,000 or so clones, approximately 80% of them singletons. Sequenced sample: PBMCs. The receptors were sampled from a woman aged 18-29 years in good health and CMV-seropositive.

The CDR3 region is CASSTGTGGTNEKLFF. For the CDR3, the DNA is TGCGCCAGCAGCACCGGGACAGGGGGCACTAATGAAAAACTGTTTTTT. This rearrangement joins TRBV5-1 to TRBJ1-4; 12 nucleotides agree with TRBD1. The ends lost 4 bases at V and 2 bases at J; junction bases unmatched: 3. This CDR3 spans 16 amino acids. Germline loops: CDR1 SGHRS, CDR2 YFSETQ.

This clone has more than one count but fewer than ten. This chain uses TRBV10-1 with TRBJ2-1; D call uncertain. The germline V and J ends were trimmed by 3 bases and 0 bases, with 9 bases remaining between them. CDR1 is WNHNN, CDR2 SYGVQD, per germline (reference sequence). This CDR3 spans 15 amino acids. CDR3 sequence: CASSDNPDSYNEQFF. The CDR3 DNA sequence: TGCGCCAGCAGTGATAATCCAGACTCCTACAATGAGCAGTTCTTC.

A note on this clone: The identical CDR3 is also encoded by other nucleotide sequences in the sample. The chain joins TRBV7-2 to TRBJ2-7; 7 bases match TRBD1. V lost 1 base and J lost 6; bases outside the gene matches: 3. Germline CDR1 reads SGHTA; CDR2 reads FQGNSA. The CDR3 loop spans 13 amino acids. CDR3 loop: CASSLGGTVEQYV. Written as DNA, the CDR3 is TGTGCCAGCAGCTTAGGAGGGACAGTCGAGCAGTACGTC.

The chain employs TRBV6-5 and TRBJ2-5; possibly TRBD1 for D (6 bases). The ends were cut back, 4 bases at V and 2 bases at J, with 11 bases in the middle. Germline V CDR1 and CDR2: MNHEY, SVGAGI. The CDR3 has 14 amino acids. The CDR3 protein is CASSFQGIQETQYF. In nucleotides, the CDR3 is TGTGCCAGCAGTTTTCAGGGGATACAAGAGACCCAGTACTTC.

Here the CDR3 DNA reads TGTGCCAGCGGCGCCCGACGAGGATACGGGGAGCTGTTTTTT. As protein: CASGARRGYGELFF. This chain links TRBV6-1 with TRBJ2-2; no firm D call. Per the germline V gene, CDR1 is MNHNS and CDR2 is SASEGT. The CDR3 spans 14 residues. The V gene lost 8 bases and the J gene lost 7 bases, with 17 bases spanning the gap.

The count of this clone is one. V is TRBV2 and J is TRBJ1-1; D remains ambiguous. The length of the CDR3 is 16 residues. Germline CDR1 is SNHLY and CDR2 is FYNNEI. V was shortened by 4 bases and J by 0 bases, with 15 bases between the two germline ends. CDR3 DNA: TGTGCCAGCAGTGTAGGCAGACTATCGATGAACACTGAAGCTTTCTTT. As protein: CASSVGRLSMNTEAFF.

For this clone: At one end, the junction sequence differs from germline, possibly due to a read error. The chain has TRBV19 and TRBJ2-6, with 7 bases that match TRBD1. CDR1 and CDR2 from the germline V gene are LNHDA and SQIVND (reference sequence). The CDR3 has 17 residues. The CDR3 DNA sequence: TGTGCCAGTAGCCTGACAGGGACCAAGTCTGGGGCCAACGGCCTGACTTTC. Its translation is CASSLTGTKSGANGLTF.

As to this clone: At one end, the junction sequence differs from germline, possibly due to a read error. The chain recombines TRBV4-1 with TRBJ2-7; a possible D gene is TRBD1 (5 bases). The CDR3 sequence is 12 residues long. The germline gives CDR1 MGHRA, CDR2 YSYEKL. The CDR3 loop reads CASGQGYREQYF. CDR3 nucleotide sequence: TGCGCCAGCGGCCAGGGTTACAGAGAGCAGTACTTC.